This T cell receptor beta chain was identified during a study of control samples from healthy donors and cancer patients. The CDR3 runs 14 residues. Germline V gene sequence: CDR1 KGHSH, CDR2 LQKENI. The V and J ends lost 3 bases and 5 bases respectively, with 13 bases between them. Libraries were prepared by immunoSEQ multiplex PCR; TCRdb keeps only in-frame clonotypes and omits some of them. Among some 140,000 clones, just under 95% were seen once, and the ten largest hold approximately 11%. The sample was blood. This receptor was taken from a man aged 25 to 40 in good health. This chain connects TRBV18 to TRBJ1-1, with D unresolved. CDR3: CASSPGWGGTEAFF. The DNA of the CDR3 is TGTGCCAGCTCACCTGGCTGGGGTGGAACTGAAGCTTTCTTT.